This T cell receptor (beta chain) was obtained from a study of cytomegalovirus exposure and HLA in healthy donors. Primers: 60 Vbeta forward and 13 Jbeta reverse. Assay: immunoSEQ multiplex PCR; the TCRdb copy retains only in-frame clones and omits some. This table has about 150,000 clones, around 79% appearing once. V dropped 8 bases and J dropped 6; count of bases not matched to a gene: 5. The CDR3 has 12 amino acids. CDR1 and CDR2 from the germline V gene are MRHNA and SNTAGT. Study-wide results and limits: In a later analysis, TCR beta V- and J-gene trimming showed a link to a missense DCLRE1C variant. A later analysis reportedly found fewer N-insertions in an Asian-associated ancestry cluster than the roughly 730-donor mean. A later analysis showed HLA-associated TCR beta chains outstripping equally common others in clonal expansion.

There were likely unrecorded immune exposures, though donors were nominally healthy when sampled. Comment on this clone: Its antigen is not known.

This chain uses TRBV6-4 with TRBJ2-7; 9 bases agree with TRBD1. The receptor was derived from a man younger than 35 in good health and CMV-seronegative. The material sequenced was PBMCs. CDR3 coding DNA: TGTGCCAGCCCGGACAGGGGCCGCGAGCAGTACGTC. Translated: CASPDRGREQYV.